This TCR beta chain came from a study of T cell changes during pregnancy in multiple sclerosis. TCRdb's copy holds only in-frame clones and misses some; the assay was immunoSEQ multiplex PCR. The data hold some 54,000 clones, with 93% observed a single time. The germline gives CDR1 MNHEY, CDR2 SMNVEV (reference sequence). The CDR3 totals 12 residues. The V gene lost 5 bases and the J gene lost 8 bases, with 10 bases spanning the gap. This receptor was taken from a female donor with multiple sclerosis, enrolled in a pregnancy study. The chain recombines TRBV27 with TRBJ2-1; maybe TRBD1 (6 bases). Here the sequenced sample was peripheral blood, taken after pregnancy. CDR3: CASSPQGDEQFF. Written as DNA, the CDR3 is TGTGCCAGCAGTCCACAGGGAGATGAGCAGTTCTTC.